There are a few counts of the clone carrying this TCR beta chain. The CDR3 spans 15 residues. Germline V gives CDR1 MGHRA, CDR2 YSYEKL. The V and J ends lost 1 base and 0 bases respectively, with 9 bases between them. This entry is derived from a study of blood T cell repertoires in COVID-19. Methods used by the authors: Amplification from reference gene primers served as the basis for estimated nucleated cell counts. TCRdb keeps only in-frame clones here, not all; method: immunoSEQ multiplex PCR. That table furnishes V, J and clone size, whereas the DNA furnished D and trimming. The repertoire includes fewer than 600,000 clones, around 89% of them detected once, and 1.8% sits in the top ten.

The TCR sequence derives from a woman aged 40 to 55 who had recovered from COVID-19. The chain recombines TRBV4-1 with TRBJ1-1; D unresolved. Sequenced sample: PBMCs or T cells enriched from blood (not recorded which). The CDR3 coding sequence is TGCGCCAGCAGCCAAGGGGAGCGGTTGAACACTGAAGCTTTCTTT. This gives the protein CASSQGERLNTEAFF.